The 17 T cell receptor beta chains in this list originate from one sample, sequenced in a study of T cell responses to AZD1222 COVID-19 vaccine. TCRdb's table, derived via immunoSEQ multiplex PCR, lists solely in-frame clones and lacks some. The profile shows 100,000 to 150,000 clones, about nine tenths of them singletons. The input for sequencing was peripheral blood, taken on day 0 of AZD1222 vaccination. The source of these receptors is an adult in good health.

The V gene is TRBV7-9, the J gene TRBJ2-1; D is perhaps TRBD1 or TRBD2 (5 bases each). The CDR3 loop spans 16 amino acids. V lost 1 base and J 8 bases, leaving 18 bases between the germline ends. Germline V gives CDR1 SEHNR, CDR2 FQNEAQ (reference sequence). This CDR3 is CASSLGMGVLSDEQFF. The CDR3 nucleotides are TGTGCCAGCAGCTTAGGGATGGGGGTTCTTTCGGATGAGCAGTTCTTC.

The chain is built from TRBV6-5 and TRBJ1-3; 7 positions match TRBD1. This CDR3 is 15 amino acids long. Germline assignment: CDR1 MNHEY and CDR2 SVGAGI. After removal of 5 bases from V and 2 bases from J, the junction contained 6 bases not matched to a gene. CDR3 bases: TGTGCCAGCAGTCGACAGACAGGGACTGGAAACACCATATATTTT. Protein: CASSRQTGTGNTIYF.

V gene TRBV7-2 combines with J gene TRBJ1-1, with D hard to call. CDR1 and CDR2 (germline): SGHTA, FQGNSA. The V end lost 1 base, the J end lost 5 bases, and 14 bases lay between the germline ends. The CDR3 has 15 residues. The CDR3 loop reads CASSLVGRKKTEAFF. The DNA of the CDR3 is TGTGCCAGCAGCTTAGTTGGGAGAAAGAAGACTGAAGCTTTCTTT.

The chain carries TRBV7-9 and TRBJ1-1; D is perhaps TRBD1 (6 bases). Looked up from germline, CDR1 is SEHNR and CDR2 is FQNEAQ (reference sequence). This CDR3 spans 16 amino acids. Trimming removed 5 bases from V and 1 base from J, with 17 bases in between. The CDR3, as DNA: TGTGCCAGCAGCCGTCTTAAAGGACAGAAGAACACTGAAGCTTTCTTT. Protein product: CASSRLKGQKNTEAFF.

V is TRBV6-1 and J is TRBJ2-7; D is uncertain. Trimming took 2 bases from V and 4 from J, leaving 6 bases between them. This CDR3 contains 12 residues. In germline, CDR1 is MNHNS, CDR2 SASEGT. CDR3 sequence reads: CASSENRYEQYF. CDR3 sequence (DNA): TGTGCCAGCAGTGAAAATAGGTACGAGCAGTACTTC.

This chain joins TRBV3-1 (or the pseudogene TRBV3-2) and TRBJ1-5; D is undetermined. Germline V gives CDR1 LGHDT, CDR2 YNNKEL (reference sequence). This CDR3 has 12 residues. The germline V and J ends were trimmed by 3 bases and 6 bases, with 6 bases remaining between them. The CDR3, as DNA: TGTGCCAGCAGCCAGGGTGGTCAGCCCCAGCATTTT. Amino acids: CASSQGGQPQHF.

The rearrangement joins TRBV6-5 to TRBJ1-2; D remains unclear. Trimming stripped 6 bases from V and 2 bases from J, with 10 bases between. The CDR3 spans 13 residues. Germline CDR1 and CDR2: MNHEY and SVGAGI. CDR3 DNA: TGTGCCAGCAGGATCGGGGTGAACTATGGCTACACCTTC. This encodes CASRIGVNYGYTF.

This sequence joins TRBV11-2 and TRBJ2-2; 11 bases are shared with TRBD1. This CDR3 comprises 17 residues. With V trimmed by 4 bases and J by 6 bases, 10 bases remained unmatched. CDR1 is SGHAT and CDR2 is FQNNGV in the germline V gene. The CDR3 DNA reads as TGTGCCAGCAGCTCACTCAGGACAGGGGGCGCGTCCGGGGAGCTGTTTTTT. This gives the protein CASSSLRTGGASGELFF.

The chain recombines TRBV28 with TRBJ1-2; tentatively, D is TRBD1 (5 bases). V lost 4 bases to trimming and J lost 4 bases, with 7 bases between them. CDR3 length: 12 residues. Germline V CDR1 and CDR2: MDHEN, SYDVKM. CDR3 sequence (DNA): TGTGCCAGCAGTTCAGGGACCTATGGCTACACCTTC. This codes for CASSSGTYGYTF.

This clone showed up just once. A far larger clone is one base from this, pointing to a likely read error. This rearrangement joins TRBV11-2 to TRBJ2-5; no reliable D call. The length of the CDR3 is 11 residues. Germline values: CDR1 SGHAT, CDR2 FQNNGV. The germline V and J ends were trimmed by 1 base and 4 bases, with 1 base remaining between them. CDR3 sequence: CASSLGETQYF. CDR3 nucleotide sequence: TGTGCCAGCAGCTTAGGAGAGACCCAGTACTTC.

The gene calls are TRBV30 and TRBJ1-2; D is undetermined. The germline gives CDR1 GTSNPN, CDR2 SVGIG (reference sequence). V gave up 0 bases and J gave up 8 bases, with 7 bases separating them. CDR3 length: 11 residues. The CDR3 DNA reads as TGTGCCTGGAGTGTAGGTGTGGGCTACACCTTC. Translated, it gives CAWSVGVGYTF.

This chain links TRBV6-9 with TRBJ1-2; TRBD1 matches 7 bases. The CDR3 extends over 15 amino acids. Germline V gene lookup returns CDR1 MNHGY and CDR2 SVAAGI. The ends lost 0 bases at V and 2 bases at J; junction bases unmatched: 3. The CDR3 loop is CASSYSGTANYGYTF. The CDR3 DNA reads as TGTGCCAGCAGTTATTCGGGGACAGCAAACTATGGCTACACCTTC.

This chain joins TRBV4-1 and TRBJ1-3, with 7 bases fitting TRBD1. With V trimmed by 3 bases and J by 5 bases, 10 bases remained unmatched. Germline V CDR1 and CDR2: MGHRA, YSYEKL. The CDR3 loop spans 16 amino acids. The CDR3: CASSHLGTEGRNTIYF. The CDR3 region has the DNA TGCGCCAGCAGCCACTTAGGGACAGAGGGAAGAAACACCATATATTTT.

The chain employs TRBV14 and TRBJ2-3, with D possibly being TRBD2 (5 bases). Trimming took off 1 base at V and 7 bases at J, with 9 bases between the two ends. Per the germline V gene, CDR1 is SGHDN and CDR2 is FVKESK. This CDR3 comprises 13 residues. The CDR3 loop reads CASSQGTLHTQYF. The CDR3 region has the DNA TGTGCCAGCAGCCAAGGGACTCTACATACGCAGTATTTT. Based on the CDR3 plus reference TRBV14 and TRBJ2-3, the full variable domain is EAGVTQFPSHSVIEKGQTVTLRCDPISGHDNLYWYRRVMGKEIKFLLHFVKESKQDESGMPNNRFLAERTGGTYSTLKVQPAELEDSGVYFCASSQGTLHTQYFGPGTRLTVL.

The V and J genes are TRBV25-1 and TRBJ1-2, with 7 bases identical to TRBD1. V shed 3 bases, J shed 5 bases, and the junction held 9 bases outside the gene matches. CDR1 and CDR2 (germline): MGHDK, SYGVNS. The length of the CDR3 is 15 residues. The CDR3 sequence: CASSDGPGGVYGYTF. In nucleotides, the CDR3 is TGTGCCAGCAGTGATGGGCCAGGGGGTGTTTATGGCTACACCTTC.

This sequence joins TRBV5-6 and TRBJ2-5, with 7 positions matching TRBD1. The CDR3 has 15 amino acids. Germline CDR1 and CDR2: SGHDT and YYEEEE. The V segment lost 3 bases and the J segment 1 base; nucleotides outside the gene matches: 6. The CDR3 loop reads CASSSLDRAQETQYF. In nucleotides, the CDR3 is TGTGCCAGCAGCTCGCTCGACAGGGCCCAAGAGACCCAGTACTTC.

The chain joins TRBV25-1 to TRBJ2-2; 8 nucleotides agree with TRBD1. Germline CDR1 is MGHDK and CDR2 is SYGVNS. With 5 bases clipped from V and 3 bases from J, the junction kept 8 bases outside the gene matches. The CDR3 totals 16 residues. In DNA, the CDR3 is TGTGCCAGCAGTCTCATGGGCAGGGGGCACACCGGGGAGCTGTTTTTT. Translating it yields CASSLMGRGHTGELFF.